This TCR beta chain came from a study of T cell changes during pregnancy in multiple sclerosis. The table came from immunoSEQ multiplex PCR; TCRdb's copy has only in-frame clones and leaves some out. The table lists under 35,000 clones, about 84% of them singletons, with 6.5% to 9.5% in the top ten. The TCR sequence derives from a female donor with multiple sclerosis, enrolled in a pregnancy study. The source was CD8+ T cells from peripheral blood mononuclear cells, collected after pregnancy.

CDR3 amino acids: CASSSPPGQGGTDTQYF. Here the CDR3 DNA reads TGTGCCAGCAGCTCTCCCCCGGGACAGGGTGGGACAGATACGCAGTATTTT. This chain links TRBV13 with TRBJ2-3; the match to TRBD1 covers 9 bases. The CDR3 has 17 amino acids. The germline gives CDR1 PRHDT, CDR2 FYEKMQ (reference sequence). V shed 4 bases and J 3 bases; nucleotides not matched to a gene: 11.